The following is a T cell receptor beta chain sequence with its context. The germline V and J ends were trimmed by 4 bases and 3 bases, with 17 bases remaining between them. The CDR3 loop spans 15 amino acids. Germline loops: CDR1 SGDLS, CDR2 YYNGEE. Original methodology: It was from reference gene primer amplification that nucleated cell counts were estimated. Generated by immunoSEQ multiplex PCR, the TCRdb table keeps only in-frame clones and is missing some. V, J and clone size reflect that table, while D and trimming were determined from the DNA. The repertoire consists of over 200,000 clones, with 75% to 90% occurring once and the leading ten covering around 5.4%. These data belong to a study of blood T cell repertoires in COVID-19. Study details: COVID-19 samples, acute and convalescent, were from the United States, Italy and Spain. Sample material is recorded as cDNA or gDNA derived from T cells, B-cell-depleted T cells, or PBMCs.

The source of this sequence is a human donor in a cohort sampled during active COVID-19. The sample was peripheral blood. The chain carries TRBV9 and TRBJ2-7, with D tentatively TRBD1 (5 bases). The CDR3 loop is CASSPPRQICYEQYF. The CDR3 bases are TGTGCCAGCAGCCCGCCAAGACAGATCTGCTACGAGCAGTACTTC.